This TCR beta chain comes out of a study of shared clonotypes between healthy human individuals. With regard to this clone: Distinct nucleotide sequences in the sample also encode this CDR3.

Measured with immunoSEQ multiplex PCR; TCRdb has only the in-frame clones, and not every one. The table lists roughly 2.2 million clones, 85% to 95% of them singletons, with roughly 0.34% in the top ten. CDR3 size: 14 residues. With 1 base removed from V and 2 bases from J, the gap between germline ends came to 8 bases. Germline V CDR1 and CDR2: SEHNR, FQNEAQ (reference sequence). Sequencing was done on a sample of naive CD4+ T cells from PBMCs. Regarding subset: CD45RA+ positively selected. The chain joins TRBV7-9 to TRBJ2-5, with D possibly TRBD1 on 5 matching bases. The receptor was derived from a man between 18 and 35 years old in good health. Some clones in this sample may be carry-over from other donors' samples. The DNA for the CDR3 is TGTGCCAGCAGCTTAGGGGCAGGGCAAGAGACCCAGTACTTC. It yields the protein CASSLGAGQETQYF.